The rows below give T cell receptor beta chains drawn from one sample of a study of blood T cell repertoires in COVID-19. This table comes from immunoSEQ multiplex PCR, and its TCRdb copy is limited to in-frame clones, with some not included. This table holds about 64,000 clones, 80% to 85% found once. The sequenced sample was peripheral blood. Every receptor here comes from a human donor in a cohort sampled during active COVID-19. Both conserved end residues are part of each CDR3. The D gene is left open where the match is weak. Size is omitted from some rows. Given values are once, few, many or a class for expanded clones.

v_call	d_call	clone_size	j_call	cdr3_nt	cdr3_aa
TRBV3-1/TRBV3-2	NA	NA	TRBJ2-1	TGTGCCAGCAGCCATTCAATGAGCTCCTACAATGAGCAGTTCTTC	CASSHSMSSYNEQFF
TRBV6-6	NA	once	TRBJ1-2	TGTGCCAGCAGTCCCGATGGCAAGAACTATGGCTACACCTTC	CASSPDGKNYGYTF
TRBV5-1	NA	NA	TRBJ2-1	TGCGCCAGCAGCTTACAGGGCACGGCCAATGAGCAGTTCTTC	CASSLQGTANEQFF
TRBV11-2	NA	few	TRBJ1-2	TGTGCCAGCAGCTTAGGCAGGGGTCTCTCCTGGGATGGCTACACCTTC	CASSLGRGLSWDGYTF
TRBV6-2/TRBV6-3	NA	NA	TRBJ2-7	TGTGCCAGCAGTGACATCTACGAGCAGTACTTC	CASSDIYEQYF
TRBV19	NA	NA	TRBJ1-1	TGTGCCAGTACCCTAACCACCCCCAGAGGGAGCACTGAAGCTTTCTTT	CASTLTTPRGSTEAFF
TRBV20-1	NA	once	TRBJ1-2	TGCAGTGCGTACGACAGAGATGGCTACACCTTC	CSAYDRDGYTF
TRBV5-1	TRBD2	NA	TRBJ2-3	TGCGCCAGCAGCCCCTCGGTAGCGGGGGGAAGAGATACGCAGTATTTT	CASSPSVAGGRDTQYF
TRBV4-1	TRBD1	few	TRBJ1-6	TGCGCCAGCAGCCAAGATGGCCGGGACAGGGGACTTTCACCCCTCCACTTT	CASSQDGRDRGLSPLHF
TRBV28	NA	NA	TRBJ1-6	TGTGCCAGCAGTTCAGACAGGTATTCACCCCTCCACTTT	CASSSDRYSPLHF
TRBV20-1	TRBD2	NA	TRBJ2-1	TGCAGTGCTAGTTTCGCTAGCGGGGGGAAGCAGTTCTTC	CSASFASGGKQFF
TRBV28	NA	few	TRBJ1-1	TGTGCCAGCAGTCTACGTCCAGGGCAGAACACTGAAGCTTTCTTT	CASSLRPGQNTEAFF
TRBV12-3/TRBV12-4	NA	NA	TRBJ1-4	TGTGCCAGCAGTTTGCGCGGTGAAAAACTGTTTTTT	CASSLRGEKLFF
TRBV6-5	TRBD1	few	TRBJ1-5	TGTGCCAGCAGCGAGGGACAGAGCAATCAGCCCCAGCATTTT	CASSEGQSNQPQHF
TRBV29-1	NA	NA	TRBJ2-2	TGCAGCGCACAGATAGGAGGGGAGCTGTTTTTT	CSAQIGGELFF
TRBV11-2	NA	once	TRBJ2-5	TGTGCCAGCAGCTCGCCTGGGGAGTATCAAGAGACCCAGTACTTC	CASSSPGEYQETQYF
TRBV6-5	NA	few	TRBJ1-2	TGTGCCAGCAGTATCCAGGGAGGGGGCTATGGCTACACCTTC	CASSIQGGGYGYTF
TRBV7-9	NA	NA	TRBJ2-1	TGTGCCAGCAGCCCCGTGCCCGACAGTAAACGTTACAATGAGCAGTTCTTC	CASSPVPDSKRYNEQFF
TRBV21-1	NA	NA	TRBJ1-1	TGTGCCAGCAGCAAAGCGCAGAGGACAGGGTTGAACACTGAAGCTTTCTTT	CASSKAQRTGLNTEAFF
TRBV5-1	NA	NA	TRBJ2-5	TGCGCCAGCAGCTTGGCCCTCCTAGAAGTCTCAGAGACCCAGTACTTC	CASSLALLEVSETQYF
TRBV7-2	TRBD2	NA	TRBJ2-7	TGTGCCAGCAGCTCGAGCGGGGCGTCACATTACGAGCAGTACTTC	CASSSSGASHYEQYF
TRBV7-2	NA	NA	TRBJ2-5	TGTGCCAGCAGCTTAGTTTCGGTCGCATCTAGCAAGACCCAGTACTTC	CASSLVSVASSKTQYF
TRBV11-3	TRBD1	NA	TRBJ2-7	TGTGCCAGCAGCTTAGCGGCGGGGACAGGGGCGGCCGAGCAGTACTTC	CASSLAAGTGAAEQYF
TRBV5-4	NA	NA	TRBJ2-3	TGTGCCAGCGGGAGCCGAGATACGCAGTATTTT	CASGSRDTQYF
TRBV4-1	TRBD2	NA	TRBJ2-7	TGCGCCAGCAGCCAACGCAGGACTAGCGGGACCTACGAGCAGTACTTC	CASSQRRTSGTYEQYF
TRBV24-1	NA	NA	TRBJ2-7	TGTGCCCCGGGGGTCTACGAGCAGTACTTC	CAPGVYEQYF
TRBV11-2	TRBD1	NA	TRBJ1-1	TGTGCCAGCAGCTTAGGGAACAGGGGTCTAGCTGAAGCTTTCTTT	CASSLGNRGLAEAFF
TRBV24-1	NA	NA	TRBJ1-4	TGTGCCACCCCCCCTTGGGCAGATGGCGAAAAACTGTTTTTT	CATPPWADGEKLFF
TRBV7-2	NA	NA	TRBJ1-3	TGTGCCAGCAGCCCCGCGCTGCACTCTGGAAACACCATATATTTT	CASSPALHSGNTIYF
TRBV5-5	NA	NA	TRBJ1-4	TGTGCCAGCAGCGCGAGAGGGGAAAAACTGTTTTTT	CASSARGEKLFF
TRBV6-4	NA	NA	TRBJ2-2	TGTGCCAGCAGTTTCGCGAACACCGGGGAGCTGTTTTTT	CASSFANTGELFF
TRBV7-8	NA	once	TRBJ1-2	TGTGCCAGCAGCGACGGCAGGGTGAACTATGGCTACACCTTC	CASSDGRVNYGYTF
TRBV7-9	NA	NA	TRBJ2-5	TGTGCCAGCAGCTCGCCCCGGCGGACAGCACAAGAGACCCAGTACTTC	CASSSPRRTAQETQYF
TRBV19	NA	few	TRBJ1-5	TGTGCCAGTAGTATACAGGGGCAGCATTTT	CASSIQGQHF
TRBV4-2	NA	few	TRBJ1-2	TGTGCCAGCAGCCAAGGGGCAGGGATTCACTATGGCTACACCTTC	CASSQGAGIHYGYTF
TRBV5-4	TRBD2	NA	TRBJ2-1	TGTGCCAGCAGCTTACCGGGACTAGTCTACGATGAGCAGTTCTTC	CASSLPGLVYDEQFF
TRBV9	TRBD1	NA	TRBJ1-6	TGTGCCAGCAGCGCCCTTGGACAGGTCACCTATAATTCACCCCTCCACTTT	CASSALGQVTYNSPLHF
TRBV5-5	NA	NA	TRBJ2-1	TGTGCCAGCAGCTACGTTGGGGCAAGCTCCTACAATGAGCAGTTCTTC	CASSYVGASSYNEQFF
TRBV7-2	NA	NA	TRBJ1-5	TGTGCCAGCAGCCTCGACAGAGATCAGCCCCAGCATTTT	CASSLDRDQPQHF
TRBV5-6	TRBD1	NA	TRBJ1-4	TGTGCCAGCAGCCGCGTGGGGCAGGGGGGTGAAAAACTGTTTTTT	CASSRVGQGGEKLFF
TRBV7-8	TRBD1	NA	TRBJ1-3	TGTGCCAGCAGCTCCCGACAGGGGGGCTCTGGAAACACCATATATTTT	CASSSRQGGSGNTIYF
TRBV7-9	NA	NA	TRBJ1-5	TGTGCCAGCAGCCCCCTCGGGTCCCCGGGAAATCAGCCCCAGCATTTT	CASSPLGSPGNQPQHF
TRBV28	TRBD2	NA	TRBJ2-2	TGTGCCAGCAGGCTTACCGCGGCGGGACTAGCTAGCGCCGGGGAGCTGTTTTTT	CASRLTAAGLASAGELFF
TRBV11-2	NA	NA	TRBJ2-2	NA	CASRVPGGSCFF
TRBV3-1/TRBV3-2	NA	NA	TRBJ1-1	TGTGCCAGCAGCCAAGGGCGGGGGAACACTGAAGCTTTCTTT	CASSQGRGNTEAFF
TRBV15	TRBD1	NA	TRBJ2-7	TGTGCCACCAGCAGAGGGGGACAGGGGTCTTACGAGCAGTACTTC	CATSRGGQGSYEQYF
TRBV7-9	NA	NA	TRBJ1-1	TGTGCCAGCACAAACAGGCTGGGGAAGACAGTGAACACTGAAGCTTTCTTT	CASTNRLGKTVNTEAFF
TRBV19	NA	NA	TRBJ2-2	TGTGCCAGTAGTCCCCCGGGGGGCGCTTTCCTCAGGGAGCTGTTTTTT	CASSPPGGAFLRELFF
TRBV7-9	TRBD2	NA	TRBJ2-7	TGTGCCAGCAGCTTAGCGCTTAGCGGGGGCTACGAGCAGTACTTC	CASSLALSGGYEQYF
TRBV18	TRBD1	NA	TRBJ2-5	TGTGCCAGCTCACCACGGACAGGGGCCACGGAGACCCAGTACTTC	CASSPRTGATETQYF